This T cell receptor beta chain was obtained from a study of cytomegalovirus exposure and HLA in healthy donors. CDR3 size: 15 residues. With V trimmed by 6 bases and J by 4 bases, 7 bases remained unmatched. From germline, CDR1 is SSHAT and CDR2 FNYEAQ (reference sequence). Some clones are missing from TCRdb's copy, which holds only in-frame ones; the method was immunoSEQ multiplex PCR. The table lists 250,000 to 350,000 clones, over 75% of them singletons, with roughly 0.88% in the top ten. The clonotype was recovered from a man younger than 40 in good health and CMV-seronegative. The source material was PBMCs. V and J are TRBV7-7 and TRBJ1-3; 9 bases match TRBD1. The CDR3 loop is CASSQGQGNGNTIYF. The CDR3 nucleotides are TGTGCCAGCAGTCAGGGACAGGGCAACGGAAACACCATATATTTT.